These T cell receptor beta chains were read from a single sample in a study of T cells in Graves' hyperthyroidism and ophthalmopathy. TCRdb itself ran the multiplex PCR reads through MiXCR, one entry per CDR3 protein. The sample comprises hundreds of thousands of distinct CDR3 sequences, about a sixth of which are singletons, and about 7.7% rests with the top ten. The sequenced sample was blood. The receptors were sampled from a woman younger than 35 with Graves' hyperthyroidism. CDR3s include the opening cysteine and the closing phenylalanine or tryptophan. D genes are given only for firm matches. Clone size appears in some rows only: once, few, many, or a class for an expanded clone.

D | length | J | size | V | DNA | CDR3
- | 13 | TRBJ1-2 | - | TRBV4-1 | TGCGCCAGCAGCCAAAATCAGGACAGCGGCTACACCTTC | CASSQNQDSGYTF
TRBD1 | 16 | TRBJ1-2 | - | TRBV11-2 | TGTGCCAGCAGCTTAGCACCCGGGACAGGGAGGCAAGGCTACACCTTC | CASSLAPGTGRQGYTF
TRBD1 | 15 | TRBJ1-1 | many | TRBV2 | TGTGCCAGCAGTCGACCGGGACAGGGGGGAACTGAAGCTTTCTTT | CASSRPGQGGTEAFF
- | 13 | TRBJ2-5 | - | TRBV7-9 | TGTGCCAGCAGCTCGGACCCTCCGGAGACCCAGTACTTC | CASSSDPPETQYF
TRBD1 | 14 | TRBJ1-2 | - | TRBV12-3/TRBV12-4 | TGTGCCAGCAGTTTGGGACAGGGTACCGGTGGCTACACCTTC | CASSLGQGTGGYTF
- | 16 | TRBJ2-3 | many | TRBV5-5 | TGTGCCAGCAGCTTGGACATGGTCTCTAGCACAGATACGCAGTATTTT | CASSLDMVSSTDTQYF
TRBD2 | 16 | TRBJ2-3 | few | TRBV20-1 | TGCAGTGCTAGAGATACTCTAGCGGGGAGCACAGATACGCAGTATTTT | CSARDTLAGSTDTQYF
- | 17 | TRBJ1-6 | - | TRBV4-1 | TGCGCCAGCAGCCAAGCCAGGACACTACAGGGTAATTCACCCCTCCACTTT | CASSQARTLQGNSPLHF
- | 15 | TRBJ2-5 | many | TRBV20-1 | TGCAGTGCTAGAGATAGTAGACAGGGAGGAGAGACCCAGTACTTC | CSARDSRQGGETQYF
- | 12 | TRBJ2-1 | many | TRBV12-3/TRBV12-4 | TGTGCCAGCAGCCGCGGAGGCGATGAGCAGTTCTTC | CASSRGGDEQFF
TRBD1 | 16 | TRBJ2-3 | many | TRBV6-6 | TGTGCCAGCAGTTACTCTGGGACAGGGGGCGCAAATACGCAGTATTTT | CASSYSGTGGANTQYF
TRBD1 | 16 | TRBJ2-1 | many | TRBV11-3 | TGTGCCAGCAGCTCGCTCCGGGACAGAATCTACAATGAGCAGTTCTTC | CASSSLRDRIYNEQFF
TRBD1 | 13 | TRBJ2-7 | - | TRBV9 | TGTGCCGGCAGCGTGGGGGACAGGGGGGAGCAGTACTTC | CAGSVGDRGEQYF
- | 14 | TRBJ2-1 | many | TRBV3-1 | TGTGCCAGCAGCCAAGAGAACAGCTACAATGAGCAGTTCTTC | CASSQENSYNEQFF
TRBD2 | 17 | TRBJ2-1 | - | TRBV11-2 | TGTGCCAGCAGCCAGGGACTAGCGGGGGGGGACTACAATGAGCAGTTCTTC | CASSQGLAGGDYNEQFF
- | 14 | TRBJ2-2 | many | TRBV3-1 | TGTGCCAGCAGCCAAGAAAGCCACACCGGGGAGCTGTTTTTT | CASSQESHTGELFF
- | 13 | TRBJ1-1 | many | TRBV2 | TGTGCCAGCAAGGGTGAAATGAACACTGAAGCTTTCTTT | CASKGEMNTEAFF
- | 15 | TRBJ2-3 | many | TRBV7-3 | TGTGCCAGCAGCTTAGAAACGGGCTGGCAGGGGACGCAGTATTTT | CASSLETGWQGTQYF
- | 15 | TRBJ1-2 | - | TRBV29-1 | TGCAGCGTTCCAACCCAACAACGGGCAGGGCCTGGCTACACCTTC | CSVPTQQRAGPGYTF
- | 15 | TRBJ1-6 | - | TRBV2 | TGTGCCGCCACGGACACCGCTGCCTATAATTCACCCCTCCACTTT | CAATDTAAYNSPLHF
- | 15 | TRBJ1-4 | many | TRBV6-2/TRBV6-3 | TGTGCCAGCACCCGAAGCGGGCAGGGTTCCGAAAAACTGTTTTTT | CASTRSGQGSEKLFF
TRBD1 | 16 | TRBJ2-2 | many | TRBV2 | TGTGCCAGCAGTGAAGCCGGGACAGCGAACACCGGGGAGCTGTTTTTT | CASSEAGTANTGELFF
- | 16 | TRBJ1-5 | few | TRBV12-3/TRBV12-4 | TGTGCCAGCAGTTCCCTAGACGGGACTCTGGATCAGCCCCAGCATTTT | CASSSLDGTLDQPQHF
TRBD2 | 19 | TRBJ2-7 | many | TRBV19 | TGTGCCAGTAGTATCGGCCTCGGGCTAGCGGGAGTGATGACCTACGAGCAGTACTTC | CASSIGLGLAGVMTYEQYF
TRBD1 | 15 | TRBJ2-5 | many | TRBV19 | TGTGCCAGTAAGGCCACAGGGGGCTTGTGGGAGACCCAGTACTTC | CASKATGGLWETQYF
TRBD1 | 13 | TRBJ1-2 | many | TRBV7-3 | TGTGCCAGCAGCCATGACAGGGGGGATGGCTACACCTTC | CASSHDRGDGYTF
TRBD1 | 15 | TRBJ2-5 | many | TRBV20-1 | TGCAGTGCTGGGGACAGGGGGCGAGTTATGGAGACCCAGTACTTC | CSAGDRGRVMETQYF
TRBD1 | 13 | TRBJ2-1 | - | TRBV4-1 | TGCGCCAGCAGGGGATGGACAGGGAATGAGCAGTTCTTC | CASRGWTGNEQFF
- | 13 | TRBJ2-5 | many | TRBV20-1 | TGCAGTGCTAGAGATGTCCTCCAGTGGACCCAGTACTTC | CSARDVLQWTQYF
- | 13 | TRBJ2-1 | few | TRBV12-5 | TGTGCTAGTGGTCGGCCCTTAGTTAATGAGCAGTTCTTC | CASGRPLVNEQFF
TRBD1 | 13 | TRBJ2-3 | many | TRBV11-2 | TGTGCCAGCAGCTCGACAGGGCCAGATACGCAGTATTTT | CASSSTGPDTQYF
- | 13 | TRBJ1-1 | many | TRBV10-2 | TGCGTCAGCAGCCTACAGGGGAACACTGAAGCTTTCTTT | CVSSLQGNTEAFF
TRBD2 | 15 | TRBJ2-5 | many | TRBV20-1 | TGCAGTGCTAGAGATGGCGGGAGGCCCCAAGAGACCCAGTACTTC | CSARDGGRPQETQYF
- | 15 | TRBJ1-5 | many | TRBV6-2/TRBV6-3 | TGTGCCAGCAGCCCCCCGGGGGACCTCAATCAGCCCCAGCATTTT | CASSPPGDLNQPQHF
TRBD2 | 17 | TRBJ2-2 | - | TRBV30 | TGTGCCTGGAGACTAGCGGGGGGACCGCGGATCGCCGGGGAGCTGTTTTTT | CAWRLAGGPRIAGELFF
- | 12 | TRBJ2-3 | - | TRBV12-3/TRBV12-4 | TGTGCCAGCACCCCCGGGGTAGATACGCAGTATTTT | CASTPGVDTQYF
TRBD2 | 16 | TRBJ2-5 | - | TRBV9 | TGTGCCAGCAGCGTGACCGGCAGCGGGGGGGAAGGGACCCAGTACTTC | CASSVTGSGGEGTQYF
- | 15 | TRBJ2-3 | - | TRBV11-1 | TGTGCCAGCAGCCCCCACCGGGTCGGCACAGATACGCAGTATTTT | CASSPHRVGTDTQYF
- | 14 | TRBJ1-5 | - | TRBV6-2/TRBV6-3 | TGTGCCAGCAGCCCTGTAAGGGTCAATCAGCCCCAGCATTTT | CASSPVRVNQPQHF
- | 14 | TRBJ1-2 | few | TRBV6-2/TRBV6-3 | TGTGCCAGCTCCTCGACTCGGTGGGGCTATGGCTACACCTTC | CASSSTRWGYGYTF
- | 15 | TRBJ1-2 | many | TRBV28 | TGTGCCAGCAGTGTCGCAACGGACAGAGACTATGGCTACACCTTC | CASSVATDRDYGYTF
TRBD2 | 19 | TRBJ2-1 | - | TRBV4-1 | TGCGCCAGCAGCCAAGATGCAGCGGGAGGGCTCCCTTTCTACAATGAGCAGTTCTTC | CASSQDAAGGLPFYNEQFF
- | 16 | TRBJ1-4 | many | TRBV11-2 | TGTGCCAGCAGTGTCCGGAGAGACACCACTAATGAAAAACTGTTTTTT | CASSVRRDTTNEKLFF
- | 17 | TRBJ2-5 | many | TRBV12-3/TRBV12-4 | TGTGCCAGCAGTTTTACAGGGCCCCTTCCTGACCAAGAGACCCAGTACTTC | CASSFTGPLPDQETQYF
- | 16 | TRBJ2-3 | many | TRBV11-3 | TGTGCCAGCAGCTTAGGGACAGCCAGGAAGGCAGATACGCAGTATTTT | CASSLGTARKADTQYF